A selection of T cell receptor beta chains follows, all from one sample in a study of CD8+ T cells in alopecia areata. Clones were read by immunoSEQ multiplex PCR, and TCRdb kept only the in-frame ones, dropping some. This table has approximately 180,000 clones, roughly 60% appearing once. Sequenced here: CD4+ T cells sorted from blood, sampled at week 0. These receptors originate from a human donor with alopecia areata. Both conserved end residues are part of each CDR3.

CSMASRVTDTQYF TRBJ2-3 TRBV29-1
CASSEGQNTEAFF TRBJ1-1 TRBV5-1
CSVEPVAGGTFYEQFF TRBJ2-1 TRBV29-1
CAWGDPVRGDTQYF TRBJ2-3 TRBV30
CSVGDSLYEQYF TRBJ2-7 TRBV29-1
CASSLRTGDSPLHF TRBJ1-6 TRBV5-1
CASSYEGSVTEAFF TRBJ1-1 TRBV6-5
CASSRNEGNYGYTF TRBJ1-2 TRBV18
CASSEEAVGPQHF TRBJ1-5 TRBV2
CASSLLGINEKLFF TRBJ1-4 TRBV5-1
CATSRVGPGGETQYF TRBJ2-5 TRBV15
CATSRGSTGTDELFF TRBJ1-4 TRBV15
CASSEAALGNQPQHF TRBJ1-5 TRBV2
CARDEGLADQETQYF TRBJ2-5 TRBV30
CASRAGGDRGYTF TRBJ1-2 TRBV6-5
CASSERTEAFF TRBJ1-1 TRBV19
CSALIRGEKLFF TRBJ1-4 TRBV29-1
CSALTGGNQPQHF TRBJ1-5 TRBV29-1
CASSQDRPGTGELFF TRBJ2-2 TRBV4-3
CASSGQGSGANVLTF TRBJ2-6 TRBV25-1
CAWMDRGPVTDTQYF TRBJ2-3 TRBV30
CASSLDLPGGYNEQFF TRBJ2-1 TRBV7-2
CASMRTGSPSEQYF TRBJ2-7 TRBV25-1
CASSQITRGVGDTQYF TRBJ2-3 TRBV9
CAWSLQVPNTEAFF TRBJ1-1 TRBV30